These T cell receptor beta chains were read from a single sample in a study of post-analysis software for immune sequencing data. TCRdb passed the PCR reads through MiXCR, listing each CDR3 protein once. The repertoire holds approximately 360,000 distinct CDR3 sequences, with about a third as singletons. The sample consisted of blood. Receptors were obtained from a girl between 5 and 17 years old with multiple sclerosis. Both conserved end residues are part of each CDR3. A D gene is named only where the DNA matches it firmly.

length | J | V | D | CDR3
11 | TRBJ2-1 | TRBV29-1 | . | CSGTVYNEQFF
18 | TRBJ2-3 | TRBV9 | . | CASSVGPSRGGGTDTQYF
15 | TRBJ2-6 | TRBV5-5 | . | CASSLLGSGANVLTF
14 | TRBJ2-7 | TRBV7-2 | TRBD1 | CASSVTGGNYEQYF
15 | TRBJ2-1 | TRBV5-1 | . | CASSLYSGGLDEQFF
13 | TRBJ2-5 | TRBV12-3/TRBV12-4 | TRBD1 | CASSFGQAETQYF
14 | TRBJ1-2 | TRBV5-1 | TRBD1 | CASSLGTGEYGYTF
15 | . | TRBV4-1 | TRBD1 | CASSRVGQGAYEQYF
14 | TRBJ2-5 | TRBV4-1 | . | CASSQGTWGARRYF
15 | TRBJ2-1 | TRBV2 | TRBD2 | CASSLYPGGVNEQFF
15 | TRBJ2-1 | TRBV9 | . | CASSVGGGGYNEQFF
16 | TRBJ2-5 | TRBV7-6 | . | CASSLGWENPKETQYF
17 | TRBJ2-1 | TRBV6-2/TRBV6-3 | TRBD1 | CASSSQGGTGGWNEQFF